The text below deals with one T cell receptor (beta chain). This sample's treatment: around 19 received Ad26.COV2.S at low or high dose, single or two shots; about 5 received placebo; per-sample allocation not given. The samples were gathered on day 63 after the first injection of vaccine or placebo. This CDR3 has 16 amino acids. The germline V gene encodes CDR1 KGHDR and CDR2 SFDVKD. Trimming left V 0 bases short and J 0 bases short, with 10 bases between. The data derive from a study of Ad26.COV2.S vaccination and SARS-CoV-2 variants. Looking at the study overall: Donor allocation was to the COV1001 Ad26.COV2.S trial arm.

The assay was immunoSEQ multiplex PCR, and TCRdb's table has in-frame clones only and misses some. The sample has about 440,000 clones, less than 95% seen once; the top ten hold less than 4.5%. This clonotype originated in a person aged 18 to 65 who received the Ad26.COV2.S COVID-19 vaccine or a placebo. The starting material was peripheral blood, obtained in a trial of Ad26.COV2.S vaccine versus placebo. The chain joins TRBV24-1 to TRBJ2-5, with D hard to call. CDR3 protein: CATSDLGGSDQETQYF. The CDR3 bases are TGTGCCACCAGTGATTTGGGTGGCAGCGACCAAGAGACCCAGTACTTC.